This TCR beta chain was recovered during a study of tumor-infiltrating lymphocytes in primary liver carcinoma. Study in general: The yield of productive TCRbeta reads per sample was roughly 3.65 to 8 million and was similar across tissue types.

Whole-study results and caveats: Against blood, tumors held a significantly higher top-250-clone fraction (p = 0.039). Tumor-adjacent and tumor-blood pairs showed less overlap than tumor region pairs.

TCR beta cDNA was prepared out of roughly 500 ng total RNA by means of a constant-region primer. ARM-PCR, slightly modified, supplied the TCR beta libraries through three nested multiplex PCR rounds. TCRdb ran MiXCR on the multiplex PCR reads and lists one entry per CDR3 protein. The sample has some 20,000 distinct CDR3 sequences, roughly 79% seen once; the top ten hold over 30%. Concerning this clonotype: The target antigen is unknown. With a much larger clone just one base away, this may be a read error.

DNA and RNA were both co-extracted from approximately 20-30 mg of bulk tissue that had not been sorted. The source material was liver tumor tissue from sampling region 4. Subset denoted: tumor region T4, right-lateral pole. This clonotype was sampled from a woman aged 30 to 39 with primary liver carcinoma and hepatitis B virus infection.

The CDR3 spells CPSSVIPTGGGNNEQFF. Written as DNA, the CDR3 is TGTCCCAGCAGCGTAATCCCGACGGGTGGAGGGAACAATGAGCAGTTCTTC. The V and J genes are TRBV9 and TRBJ2-1, with a tentative D call TRBD2 (6 bases). Germline V gene lookup returns CDR1 SGDLS and CDR2 YYNGEE. This CDR3 is built from 17 residues.